Shown below are 23 T cell receptor beta chains from a single sample sequenced in a study of blood T cell repertoires in COVID-19. Sequenced by immunoSEQ multiplex PCR; TCRdb stores in-frame clones only, minus some. The sample carries 95,000 to 150,000 clones, around 83% recorded once. Material for sequencing was PBMCs or T cells enriched from blood (not recorded which). The receptors here all came from a young woman who had recovered from COVID-19.

The chain links TRBV6-1 to TRBJ1-6; no definite D call. The CDR3 contains 16 residues. Trimming removed 1 base from V and 10 bases from J, with 17 bases in between. The germline V gene has CDR1 MNHNS and CDR2 SASEGT. The CDR3, as DNA: TGTGCCAGCAGTGAAGAGAGGGTTCCCGTTAGCTCACCCCTCCACTTT. Residues: CASSEERVPVSSPLHF.

V usage is TRBV5-4 and J usage is TRBJ1-2, with D maybe TRBD1 (5 bases). From germline, CDR1 is SGHNT and CDR2 YYREEE (reference sequence). The CDR3 is made up of 16 amino acids. The V and J ends lost 4 bases and 8 bases respectively, with 24 bases between them. CDR3 DNA sequence: TGTGCCAGCAGCGGAAGCACCCGTGACAGATCCGGGGGCTACACCTTC. Translation gives CASSGSTRDRSGGYTF.

This rearrangement joins TRBV6-5 to TRBJ1-3, with TRBD1 as a possible D gene (5 bases). Per germline, CDR1 MNHEY and CDR2 SVGAGI. Trimming left V 5 bases short and J 0 bases short, with 11 bases between. CDR3 length: 15 amino acids. The CDR3 DNA reads as TGTGCCAGCAGTCCCCAGGGATACTCTGGAAACACCATATATTTT. Translation gives CASSPQGYSGNTIYF.

The V call is TRBV7-9, the J call TRBJ1-5, with D possibly TRBD1 on 6 matching bases. The CDR3 spans 17 residues. With 5 bases removed from V and 5 bases from J, the gap between germline ends came to 22 bases. The germline V gene has CDR1 SEHNR and CDR2 FQNEAQ (reference sequence). DNA of the CDR3: TGTGCCAGCAGCCACATCCCCGGACAGTTGTCCGATCAGCCCCAGCATTTT. Protein: CASSHIPGQLSDQPQHF.

This chain uses TRBV6-5 with TRBJ2-7; tentatively, D is TRBD2 (6 bases). Trimming pared 6 bases from V and 1 base from J, leaving 13 bases between. From germline, CDR1 is MNHEY and CDR2 SVGAGI. The CDR3 consists of 14 residues. This chain's CDR3 is CASRRGSGSYEQYF. In nucleotides, the CDR3 is TGTGCCAGCAGGCGAGGCAGCGGGTCCTACGAGCAGTACTTC.

The V and J genes are TRBV28 and TRBJ1-6; 7 bases are a match to TRBD1. Trimming took 2 bases from V and 3 from J; bases not matched to a gene: 4. From germline, CDR1 is MDHEN and CDR2 SYDVKM. The CDR3 is made up of 16 amino acids. CDR3 nucleotide sequence: TGTGCCAGCAGTTTAGGAGGGGGCAACTATAATTCACCCCTCCACTTT. Protein: CASSLGGGNYNSPLHF.

V and J are TRBV15 and TRBJ1-5; 7 bases line up with TRBD1. The V segment lost 9 bases and the J segment 4 bases; nucleotides outside the gene matches: 15. CDR1 and CDR2 from the germline V gene are LNHNV and YYDKDF (reference sequence). The CDR3 contains 16 residues. CDR3 nucleotides: TGTGCCACGAGAGCGGAAACAGGGGCACGGAATCAGCCCCAGCATTTT. This translates into CATRAETGARNQPQHF.

This chain uses TRBV5-1 with TRBJ2-3, with TRBD2 identical over 8 bases. The ends lost 0 bases at V and 0 bases at J; junction bases unmatched: 3. This CDR3 has 16 amino acids. Germline-derived CDR1 and CDR2 are SGHRS and YFSETQ. The CDR3 DNA is TGCGCCAGCAGCTTGGGGGGACTAGGTAGCACAGATACGCAGTATTTT. It yields the protein CASSLGGLGSTDTQYF.

The chain uses TRBV4-2 and TRBJ1-1; D is unclear. This CDR3 is 15 amino acids long. Per the germline V gene, CDR1 is LGHNA and CDR2 is YNFKEQ. V shed 1 base and J shed 3 bases, with 12 bases lying between them. CDR3 sequence reads: CASSQVGKEDTEAFF. The DNA of the CDR3 is TGTGCCAGCAGCCAAGTCGGGAAAGAGGACACTGAAGCTTTCTTT.

This chain connects TRBV7-9 to TRBJ2-5; 14 bases are shared with TRBD2. CDR1 and CDR2 (germline): SEHNR, FQNEAQ (reference sequence). V lost 6 bases to trimming and J lost 5 bases; unmatched junction nucleotides: 8. The CDR3 length is 16 residues. CDR3 amino acids: CASSPGTSGRRETQYF. CDR3 in DNA: TGTGCCAGCAGTCCTGGGACTAGCGGGAGAAGGGAGACCCAGTACTTC. The full variable domain, completed using reference TRBV7-9 and TRBJ2-5, is DTGVSQNPRHKITKRGQNVTFRCDPISEHNRLYWYRQTLGQGPEFLTYFQNEAQLEKSRLLSDRFSAERPKGSFSTLEIQRTEQGDSAMYLCASSPGTSGRRETQYFGPGTRLLVL.

This chain joins TRBV18 and TRBJ1-6; D not certain. Germline V gene data show CDR1 as KGHSH and CDR2 as LQKENI. The CDR3 spans 16 residues. V was clipped by 2 bases and J by 0 bases, with 8 bases between them. Written as DNA, the CDR3 is TGTGCCAGCTCACCAAGCCGGAGCTCCTATAATTCACCCCTCCACTTT. Translated, it gives CASSPSRSSYNSPLHF. The whole variable domain, remainder taken from reference TRBV18 and TRBJ1-6, is NAGVMQNPRHLVRRRGQEARLRCSPMKGHSHVYWYRQLPEEGLKFMVYLQKENIIDESGMPKERFSAEFPKEGPSILRIQQVVRGDSAAYFCASSPSRSSYNSPLHFGNGTRLTVT.

V and J are TRBV7-2 and TRBJ2-7, with TRBD2 identical over 9 bases. The CDR3 has 15 amino acids. Germline V gene data show CDR1 as SGHTA and CDR2 as FQGNSA. The ends lost 1 base at V and 5 bases at J; junction bases unmatched: 6. In DNA form, the CDR3 reads TGTGCCAGCAGCTTAGGGGCGGGAGGGCCCCACGAGCAGTACTTC. Translated, it gives CASSLGAGGPHEQYF.

DNA of the CDR3: TGTGCCAGCAGCCAGTGGACAGGGAGGGACGAGCAGTACTTC. It specifies CASSQWTGRDEQYF. The J gene is TRBJ2-7, the V gene TRBV4-2; D might be TRBD1 (8 bases). Trimming removed 3 bases from V and 5 bases from J, with 14 bases in between. The germline V gene encodes CDR1 LGHNA and CDR2 YNFKEQ. This CDR3 spans 14 amino acids.

V and J are TRBV5-5 and TRBJ2-3; 13 nucleotides align to TRBD2. Germline V gene lookup returns CDR1 SGHKS and CDR2 YYEKEE (reference sequence). After removal of 0 bases from V and 6 bases from J, the junction contained 1 base not matched to a gene. This CDR3 is built from 15 residues. CDR3: CASSLELAGGDTQYF. In DNA form, the CDR3 reads TGTGCCAGCAGCTTGGAACTAGCGGGAGGGGATACGCAGTATTTT.

The J gene is TRBJ1-1, the V gene TRBV29-1; D perhaps matches TRBD1 (6 bases). Between the trimmed V and J ends, which lost 4 bases and 0 bases, there was a span of 15 bases. The V gene's germline CDR1 is SQVTM and CDR2 ANQGSEA. This CDR3 is 15 amino acids long. The CDR3, as DNA: TGCAGCGTTGGGTTACAGGGAGCAATGAACACTGAAGCTTTCTTT. Translating it yields CSVGLQGAMNTEAFF. The full variable domain, in which reference TRBV29-1 and TRBJ1-1 provide the parts outside the CDR3, is SAVISQKPSRDICQRGTSLTIQCQVDSQVTMMFWYRQQPGQSLTLIATANQGSEATYESGFVIDKFPISRPNLTFSTLTVSNMSPEDSSIYLCSVGLQGAMNTEAFFGQGTRLTVV.

V usage is TRBV6-1 and J usage is TRBJ2-3, with 7 bases lining up with TRBD2. V trimming: 0 bases; J trimming: 3 bases; junction bases outside the gene matches: 6. Per germline, CDR1 MNHNS and CDR2 SASEGT. CDR3 size: 16 residues. The CDR3 spells CASSEAVAGPTDTQYF. For the CDR3, the DNA is TGTGCCAGCAGTGAAGCAGTAGCGGGTCCTACAGATACGCAGTATTTT.

This chain joins TRBV5-6 and TRBJ2-3; D is perhaps TRBD2 (7 bases). Trimming pared 0 bases from V and 10 bases from J, leaving 24 bases between. Germline assignment: CDR1 SGHDT and CDR2 YYEEEE. The CDR3 has 17 residues. The chain's CDR3 is CASSLVPTGRLALAQYF. CDR3 nucleotides: TGTGCCAGCAGCTTGGTACCCACAGGGCGACTAGCCCTTGCGCAGTATTTT.

The chain combines TRBV28 with TRBJ2-1; a possible D gene is TRBD1 (6 bases). CDR3 length: 11 amino acids. The germline gives CDR1 MDHEN, CDR2 SYDVKM. Trimming stripped 3 bases from V and 15 bases from J, with 12 bases between. The CDR3 spells CASSLGALGFF. The CDR3, as DNA: TGTGCCAGCAGTTTGGGGGCCCTCGGGTTCTTC.

The J gene is TRBJ2-4, the V gene TRBV10-3; D is unclear. Germline CDR1 reads ENHRY; CDR2 reads SYGVKD. Trimming removed 1 base from V and 4 bases from J, with 11 bases in between. This CDR3 is 15 amino acids long. The CDR3 nucleotides read TGTGCCATCAGTGAGTTCGGTACTGAAAAAAACATTCAGTACTTC. It specifies CAISEFGTEKNIQYF.

The V gene is TRBV24-1, the J gene TRBJ2-3; 7 bases are shared with TRBD2. In germline, CDR1 is KGHDR, CDR2 SFDVKD. Trimming at V came to 3 bases and at J to 2 bases, leaving 4 bases not matched to a gene. This CDR3 comprises 15 residues. The CDR3 DNA follows: TGTGCCACCAGTGATGCTAGCGGCTTCACAGATACGCAGTATTTT. It encodes CATSDASGFTDTQYF.

V and J are TRBV28 and TRBJ2-1, with D maybe TRBD1 (6 bases). V was pared by 6 bases and J by 1 base, with 16 bases between. Germline loops: CDR1 MDHEN, CDR2 SYDVKM. The CDR3 runs to 16 residues. In DNA form, the CDR3 reads TGTGCCAGCAGACGGAGGACAGTTGTTTCCTACAATGAGCAGTTCTTC. Translation: CASRRRTVVSYNEQFF.

This chain connects TRBV4-3 to TRBJ2-7; 7 bases fit TRBD1. This CDR3 has 17 amino acids. Germline values: CDR1 LGHNA, CDR2 YSLEER. V shed 4 bases, J shed 0 bases, and the junction held 12 bases outside the gene matches. In nucleotides, the CDR3 is TGCGCCAGCAGCCCCATGACCAAGGACAGGCACTCCTACGAGCAGTACTTC. Amino acid sequence: CASSPMTKDRHSYEQYF.

The chain carries TRBV28 and TRBJ1-1; weak D call: TRBD1 (5 bases). Per germline, CDR1 MDHEN and CDR2 SYDVKM. V was clipped by 7 bases and J by 12 bases, with 18 bases between them. The CDR3 consists of 12 residues. CDR3: CASIDSKVKTFF. Here the CDR3 DNA reads TGTGCCAGCATTGACAGCAAGGTAAAAACTTTCTTT.